One sample yielded the 30 T cell receptor beta chains listed below, sequenced in a study of blood T cells in healthy people across ages. The use of a sample-barcoded 5' primer and a J-beta primer mix characterized a second PCR of about 7 to 12 cycles. TCRdb redid the calling of the 5' RACE reads with MiXCR, one entry per CDR3 protein. The repertoire holds about 640,000 distinct CDR3 sequences, around two fifths seen once, with around 30% in the top ten. The sequencing input was blood. The source of these receptors is a man aged 80 or over in good health.

This clonotype was recorded many times. The V and J genes are TRBV27 and TRBJ1-3, with D uncertain. This CDR3 is 14 amino acids long. Trimming cost V 3 bases and J 4 bases, with 10 bases left between them. Germline values: CDR1 MNHEY, CDR2 SMNVEV (reference sequence). As DNA, the CDR3 is TGTGCCAGCAGTTTGAGTCGGGCAGGAAACACCATATATTTT. Encoded protein: CASSLSRAGNTIYF.

In this sample, this clonotype turned up a few times. The genes are TRBV6-1 and TRBJ2-7, with 11 bases aligning to TRBD1. Germline trimming cut 2 bases from V and 4 bases from J; bases unmatched to any gene: 7. The CDR3 totals 16 residues. The germline CDR1 and CDR2 sequences are MNHNS and SASEGT. The CDR3: CASSEHPGQGAYEQYF. The CDR3 DNA is TGTGCCAGCAGTGAACACCCTGGACAGGGGGCGTACGAGCAGTACTTC.

This chain uses TRBV20-1 with TRBJ2-7; 10 bases are shared with TRBD2. The CDR3 length is 14 residues. CDR1 and CDR2 (germline): DFQATT, SNEGSKA (reference sequence). The ends lost 6 bases at V and 3 bases at J; junction bases unmatched: 8. The CDR3 protein is CSASSGGQIYEQYF. Here the CDR3 DNA reads TGCAGTGCGAGTAGCGGGGGGCAAATCTACGAGCAGTACTTC.

This clonotype came up a few times. V usage is TRBV7-2 and J usage is TRBJ1-6, with a weak D call TRBD1 (5 bases). This CDR3 has 16 amino acids. V was trimmed by 0 bases and J by 6 bases, leaving 12 bases between them. Germline-derived CDR1 and CDR2 are SGHTA and FQGNSA. The CDR3 nucleotides read TGTGCCAGCAGCTTAGCTCGGGCAGGGCCTAATTCACCCCTCCACTTT. It translates to CASSLARAGPNSPLHF.

This chain joins TRBV20-1 and TRBJ1-2; 8 bases line up with TRBD1. This CDR3 is built from 16 residues. The J segment lost 0 bases and the V segment lost 3 bases, leaving 9 bases of the junction unmatched. CDR1 is DFQATT and CDR2 is SNEGSKA in the germline V gene (reference sequence). The CDR3 DNA reads TGCAGTGCTAGCAGACCGGGACAGGCCTCTAACTATGGCTACACCTTC. It codes for CSASRPGQASNYGYTF.

The chain has TRBV5-1 and TRBJ2-1; 7 bases are a match to TRBD1. The end of the DNA aligns better with TRBJ2-7, so the J call may be wrong. The CDR3 has 14 residues. Per germline, CDR1 SGHRS and CDR2 YFSETQ. The CDR3: CASQDRSSYNEQYF. The CDR3 DNA follows: TGCGCCAGCCAGGACAGGAGCTCCTACAATGAGCAGTACTTC.

The table lists this clonotype with a few counts. J is TRBJ2-3 and V is TRBV7-3; 9 bases map to TRBD2. The CDR3 runs to 13 residues. With 8 bases clipped from V and 2 bases from J, the junction kept 2 bases outside the gene matches. Germline CDR1 is SGHTA and CDR2 is FQGTGA. CDR3 protein: CASGGRATDTQYF. CDR3 DNA: TGTGCCAGCGGCGGGAGGGCCACAGATACGCAGTATTTT.

The V and J genes are TRBV9 and TRBJ2-7; D call uncertain. CDR3 size: 15 residues. With 0 bases removed from V and 2 bases from J, the gap between germline ends came to 12 bases. CDR1 and CDR2 (germline): SGDLS, YYNGEE. The CDR3 nucleotides read TGTGCCAGCAGCGTAGCCGGTAGCACCACCTACGAGCAGTACTTC. As protein: CASSVAGSTTYEQYF.

In its sample, this clonotype was seen many times. V and J are TRBV20-1 and TRBJ2-7; 7 bases line up with TRBD2. Germline V gene data show CDR1 as DFQATT and CDR2 as SNEGSKA (reference sequence). This CDR3 has 14 amino acids. The trim removed 6 bases at V and 1 base at J, leaving 9 bases unmatched. In DNA, the CDR3 is TGCAGTGCCATGGGGGAGGGAGTGTCCTACGAGCAGTACTTC. Translated, it gives CSAMGEGVSYEQYF.

The chain has TRBV29-1 and TRBJ2-1; D may correspond to TRBD1 or TRBD2 (5 bases each). This CDR3 contains 16 residues. Germline V CDR1 and CDR2: SQVTM, ANQGSEA. V was trimmed by 1 base and J by 2 bases, leaving 15 bases between them. As DNA, the CDR3 is TGCAGCGTTGAAGCCCTGGGACGAGCGGCCTACAATGAGCAGTTCTTC. Amino acid sequence: CSVEALGRAAYNEQFF.

V is TRBV5-1 and J is TRBJ2-4, with 7 nucleotides matching TRBD1. The J call may be in error: the DNA end matches TRBJ2-7 better. CDR3 length: 15 residues. Germline lookup yields CDR1 SGHRS and CDR2 YFSETQ. DNA of the CDR3: TGCGCCAGCAGCTTGGGGGCCCGGACAGGACTCGAGCAGTACTTC. Amino acids: CASSLGARTGLEQYF.

The chain combines TRBV21-1 with TRBJ2-4; TRBD1 is taken as the D call from the table, unchecked against the DNA. TRBV21-1 is tagged as a pseudogene. This CDR3 spans 13 amino acids. In nucleotides, the CDR3 is TGTGCCAGACCGGGACGGGGGGTGAACATTCAGTACTTC. Translated, it gives CARPGRGVNIQYF.

As concerns this clonotype: This may be a read error, as it is one base from a much larger clone. This rearrangement joins TRBV7-2 to TRBJ1-1; no firm D call. Germline V gene sequence: CDR1 SGHTA, CDR2 FQGNSA. This CDR3 contains 13 residues. CDR3 sequence (DNA): TGTGCCGGCAGCTTAGCGTCTACTACGGAGGGTTTCTTT. Its protein is CAGSLASTTEGFF. Full variable domain (missing parts from reference TRBV7-2 and TRBJ1-1): GAGVSQSPSNKVTEKGKDVELRCDPISGHTALYWYRQSLGQGLEFLIYFQGNSAPDKSGLPSDRFSAERTGGSVSTLTIQRTQQEDSAVYLCAGSLASTTEGFFGQGTRLTVV.

The genes are TRBV20-1 and TRBJ1-6, with 9 bases that match TRBD1. Unmatched junction bases numbered 13, after V lost 0 bases and J lost 10 bases. CDR3 length: 17 residues. CDR1 is DFQATT and CDR2 is SNEGSKA in the germline V gene (reference sequence). The CDR3 sequence is CSARDPGQGTERSPLHF. CDR3 DNA: TGCAGTGCTAGAGACCCGGGACAGGGAACAGAGAGGTCACCCCTCCACTTT.

This clonotype showed up just a few times. The chain carries TRBV6-1 and TRBJ1-4, with D perhaps matching TRBD1 (5 bases). CDR3 length: 13 amino acids. The germline V gene encodes CDR1 MNHNS and CDR2 SASEGT. V dropped 6 bases and J dropped 5 bases, with 10 bases sitting between them. The CDR3 protein is CASSPGPNEKLFF. In DNA, the CDR3 is TGTGCCAGCAGCCCGGGACCGAATGAAAAACTGTTTTTT.

The chain joins TRBV6-5 to TRBJ2-7; D perhaps matches TRBD2 (6 bases). The CDR3 is 15 amino acids. V gave up 6 bases and J gave up 2 bases, with 17 bases separating them. In germline, CDR1 is MNHEY, CDR2 SVGAGI. CDR3 nucleotide sequence: TGTGCCAGCAGCCGCGGGGTCCTCGGGGCCTACGAGCAGTACTTC. Translating gives CASSRGVLGAYEQYF.

This chain uses TRBV9 with TRBJ2-4, with TRBD2 matching over 9 bases. The J call could be wrong; TRBJ2-5 is a better fit for the DNA end. Germline V gene sequence: CDR1 SGDLS, CDR2 YYNGEE. The CDR3 loop spans 15 amino acids. The CDR3 region is CASSSIAGVVETQYF. In nucleotides, the CDR3 is TGTGCCAGCAGCAGCATAGCGGGAGTCGTAGAGACCCAGTACTTC.

V is TRBV24-1 and J is TRBJ1-5; D is perhaps TRBD1 (6 bases). With the DNA end fitting TRBJ2-3 better, the J assignment may be wrong. The germline V gene encodes CDR1 KGHDR and CDR2 SFDVKD. The CDR3 is 14 residues long. In DNA, the CDR3 is TGTGCCACCAGTGGACCAAGGGACAATCAGCCCCAGTATTTT. This translates into CATSGPRDNQPQYF.

The genes are TRBV6-1 and TRBJ1-6; a possible D gene is TRBD1 (5 bases). CDR1 and CDR2 from the germline V gene are MNHNS and SASEGT. The V end lost 0 bases, the J end lost 6 bases, and 9 bases lay between the germline ends. The CDR3 is 15 amino acids. In nucleotides, the CDR3 is TGTGCCAGCAGTGAAGCAGGGGTTGGTAATTCACCCCTCCACTTT. This encodes CASSEAGVGNSPLHF.

The chain uses TRBV20-1 and TRBJ2-3, with a weak D call TRBD1 (5 bases). Trimming left V 6 bases short and J 6 bases short, with 7 bases between. The CDR3 has 10 residues. Germline V CDR1 and CDR2: DFQATT, SNEGSKA (reference sequence). The CDR3 region is CSAAGDTQYF. In DNA form, the CDR3 reads TGCAGTGCAGCAGGGGATACGCAGTATTTT.

This sequence joins TRBV4-3 and TRBJ1-1, with unresolved D. CDR1 and CDR2 from the germline V gene are LGHNA and YSLEER. The CDR3 loop spans 16 amino acids. V gave up 0 bases and J gave up 4 bases, with 15 bases separating them. The CDR3: CASSQDRGPKGTEAFF. In DNA form, the CDR3 reads TGCGCCAGCAGCCAAGATAGAGGCCCGAAGGGCACTGAAGCTTTCTTT.

This clonotype was recorded at least ten times. The chain employs TRBV6-2 or TRBV6-3 and TRBJ2-4; TRBD2 aligns across 7 bases. Germline assignment: CDR1 MNHEY and CDR2 SVGEGT. Trimming cost V 6 bases and J 0 bases; bases outside gene matches: 5. CDR3 length equals 15 residues. CDR3 in amino acids: CASSLLAGAKNIQYF. The CDR3, as DNA: TGTGCCAGCAGCCTTTTAGCGGGAGCCAAAAACATTCAGTACTTC.

This clonotype appeared many times. The genes are TRBV20-1 and TRBJ2-5; the match to TRBD2 covers 10 bases. The germline V gene has CDR1 DFQATT and CDR2 SNEGSKA (reference sequence). The trim removed 3 bases at V and 0 bases at J, leaving 4 bases unmatched. The CDR3 runs to 15 residues. CDR3 sequence: CSASKLAGNQETQYF. In DNA, the CDR3 is TGCAGTGCTAGTAAACTAGCGGGGAACCAAGAGACCCAGTACTTC.

In the case of this clonotype: Compared with germline, one end of the junction differs, possibly owing to a read error. This chain uses TRBV5-1 with TRBJ2-1; perhaps D is TRBD1 or TRBD2 (5 bases each). The CDR3 contains 15 residues. Germline-derived CDR1 and CDR2 are SGHRS and YFSETQ. The CDR3 loop is CAGSPRGTNYNEQFF. The CDR3 coding sequence is TGCGCCGGCAGCCCGAGAGGGACGAACTACAATGAGCAGTTCTTC.

About this clonotype: The germline gene is not matched at one end of the junction; a read error may be the cause. The chain carries TRBV27 and TRBJ2-4; D possibly matches TRBD1 or TRBD2 (5 bases each). The germline CDR1 and CDR2 sequences are MNHEY and SMNVEV (reference sequence). The CDR3 totals 15 residues. The CDR3, as DNA: TGTGCCAGCAGTTCGGGGCCATCAGCCAAAAACATTCAGTGCTTC. Translated: CASSSGPSAKNIQCF.

This clonotype has more than one count but fewer than ten. The J gene is TRBJ2-1, the V gene TRBV6-2 or TRBV6-3; 12 bases are a match to TRBD2. This CDR3 comprises 16 residues. Germline loops: CDR1 MNHEY, CDR2 SVGEGT. The trim removed 5 bases at V and 9 bases at J, leaving 11 bases unmatched. The CDR3 DNA reads as TGTGCCAGCAGTCCCTGGCTAGCGGGAGGGCGGAGTGAGCAGTTCTTC. This codes for CASSPWLAGGRSEQFF.

The sample holds many counts of this clonotype. The chain uses TRBV7-6 and TRBJ1-4; 10 nucleotides align to TRBD1. The length of the CDR3 is 15 residues. The V and J ends lost 0 bases and 7 bases, in that order; junction bases with no gene match: 2. Germline V gene sequence: CDR1 SGHVS, CDR2 FNYEAQ. CDR3 protein: CASSLAGTGAEKLFF. The CDR3 DNA is TGTGCCAGCAGCTTAGCAGGGACAGGGGCTGAAAAACTGTTTTTT.

The chain combines TRBV4-1 with TRBJ2-1, with 9 positions matching TRBD2. The CDR3 contains 17 residues. Germline V gene lookup returns CDR1 MGHRA and CDR2 YSYEKL. V lost 0 bases to trimming and J lost 3 bases; unmatched junction nucleotides: 6. The chain's CDR3 is CASSQEPSGTLYNEQFF. DNA of the CDR3: TGCGCCAGCAGCCAAGAGCCTAGCGGGACTCTCTACAATGAGCAGTTCTTC.

The genes are TRBV3-1 and TRBJ2-1; no clear D gene. CDR3 length: 15 amino acids. V was pared by 4 bases and J by 9 bases, with 19 bases between. Germline values: CDR1 LGHDT, CDR2 YNNKEL (reference sequence). This CDR3 reads CASSPTKAASGEQFF. CDR3 coding DNA: TGTGCCAGCAGCCCTACTAAAGCAGCCTCGGGTGAGCAGTTCTTC.

The genes are TRBV2 and TRBJ2-4; TRBD2 matches 9 bases. The tail of the sequence fits TRBJ2-7 better, so the J call may be wrong. CDR3 length: 15 amino acids. Germline CDR1 SNHLY, CDR2 FYNNEI. Here the CDR3 DNA reads TGTGCCAGCAGCCTTAGGATAGCGGGAGTCTACGAGCAGTACTTC. Its protein product is CASSLRIAGVYEQYF.